This TCR beta chain emerged from a study of shared clonotypes between healthy human individuals. Broader study findings: Sampling covered blood only; tissue repertoires likely differ.

This CDR3 spans 14 amino acids. Trimming took 6 bases from V and 1 from J; bases not matched to a gene: 5. The germline CDR1 and CDR2 sequences are MNHEY and SVGAGI. As regards this clone: The antigen is undetermined.

The healthy adult donors were HIV-negative and reported no recent acute infections or vaccinations. Per the authors' pipeline: ImmunoSEQ gave junction-only sequences without quality scores, so filtering differed. Assay: immunoSEQ multiplex PCR; the TCRdb copy retains only in-frame clones and omits some. V and J calls and clone size are copied from that table; D and trimming were computed from the DNA. The sample has a few hundred thousand clones, approximately 97% seen once. The sequence derives from a woman aged 25 to 45 in good health. The chain is built from TRBV6-5 and TRBJ2-5; 7 nucleotides line up with TRBD1. Sequenced sample: naive CD4+ T cells sorted from blood. Specified subset: CD45RA+ positively selected. CDR3 in amino acids: CASSQGTVQETQYF. The CDR3 nucleotides are TGTGCCAGCAGCCAGGGGACAGTCCAAGAGACCCAGTACTTC.